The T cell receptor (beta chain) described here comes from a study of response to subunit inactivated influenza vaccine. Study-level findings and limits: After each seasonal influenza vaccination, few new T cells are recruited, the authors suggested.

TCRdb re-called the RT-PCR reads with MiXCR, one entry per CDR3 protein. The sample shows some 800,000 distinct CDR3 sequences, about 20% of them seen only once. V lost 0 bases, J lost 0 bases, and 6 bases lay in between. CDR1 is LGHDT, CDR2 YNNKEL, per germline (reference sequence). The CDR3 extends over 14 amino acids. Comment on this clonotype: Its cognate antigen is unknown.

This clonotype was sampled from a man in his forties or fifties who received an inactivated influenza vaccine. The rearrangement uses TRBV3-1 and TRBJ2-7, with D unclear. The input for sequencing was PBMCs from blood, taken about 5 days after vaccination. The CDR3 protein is CASSQEPSSYEQYF. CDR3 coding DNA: TGTGCCAGCAGCCAAGAACCGAGCTCCTACGAGCAGTACTTC.